What follows describes a single TCR beta chain. Its antigen is not yet known. No base qualities exist here, and no much larger clone lies one base off it. In the prospective study, participants were about 18 to 100 years old, resided in fewer than 25 geographic areas of the United States, and were enrolled through a virtual design. In the prospective study, cohorts were assigned on the basis of participant-reported clinical history obtained from a screening survey and a study questionnaire. Mobile phlebotomists in the prospective study collected whole blood, serum and a nasopharyngeal or oropharyngeal swab from every participant. Additional blood draws and questionnaires over an approximately 2-month period could optionally be provided by prospective study participants. Before DNA extraction, blood samples from the prospective study were shipped at room temperature or frozen. TCRbeta CDR3 regions were amplified from genomic DNA using the immunoSEQ Assay, a bias-controlled multiplex PCR. Concerning the study's data processing: The number of nucleated cells in each sample was estimated from the amplification of reference gene primers within the assay. To quantify the absolute abundance of each unique TCRbeta CDR3 rearrangement, sequence reads were collapsed and filtered. For each sample, productive Simpson clonality was calculated as the square root of Simpson's diversity index over productive rearrangements. This is the immuneACCESS table as TCRdb keeps it, with only in-frame sequences that have V and J called. A part of the clones is gone; compared with another copy, unresolved V genes explain less than half, and the rest is unexplained. D and trimming were read from the DNA, whereas the V and J calls and clone size are those reported in that table. Counted in this sample were some 140,000 clones; roughly 83% of them appeared once. Jointly, the top ten make up under 5.5% of the sample.

This entry comes from a study of blood T cell repertoires in COVID-19 (dated by TCRdb to about 2020). Background for the entire study: Samples covering the acute and convalescent phases of COVID-19 were provided by collaborators in the United States, Italy and Spain. The dataset comprised deeply sampled blood TCRbeta repertoires from subjects exposed to, actively infected with, or recovered from COVID-19. The prospective study material was composed of cDNA or gDNA derived from T cells, B-cell-depleted T cells, or PBMCs. A de-identified subject ID, COVID-19 status, age in years and sex were almost always included in the sample metadata. The repertoires were released in a freely available public database intended as a resource for research on the immune response to SARS-CoV-2. Samples were obtained from the ongoing ImmuneRACE study (first 160 participants) and from about 1,300 subjects provided by 6 global collaborators. HLA class I and class II types, where available, came from metadata supplied by the sample provider rather than from assay-based typing.

What the authors observed across the whole study: The quantity of clinical and demographic metadata differed by source and by participant and was supplied without curation.

From the germline V gene (reference sequence), CDR1 is LNHDA and CDR2 is SQIVND. The CDR3 contains 14 residues, cysteine and phenylalanine counted. The only DNA kept is the CDR3, 42 bases in frame from the first base. Deletion took 10 bases off V and 5 bases off J, with a span of 18 bases between the germline ends. This sequence was found in a man aged 35 to 55 with acute COVID-19. The sample was PBMCs or T cells enriched from blood (not recorded which). Rearrangement joined TRBV19 to TRBJ1-5, and perhaps TRBD1 as D gene, on 5 matching bases. The bases are TGTGCCACCGAAAGCGGGGGTTTACATCAGCCCCAGCATTTT. Translated, it reads CATESGGLHQPQHF.